This TCR beta chain originates from a study of beta chain features in type 1 diabetes. TCRB transcripts that were expressed got sequenced, as all of the isolated RNA had been reverse transcribed. The table came from immunoSEQ multiplex PCR; TCRdb's copy has only in-frame clones and leaves some out. Among hundreds of thousands of clones listed, roughly 12% were seen once. Trimming pared 6 bases from V and 0 bases from J, leaving 7 bases between. CDR1 is SGHTA, CDR2 FQGNSA, per germline. The CDR3 has 13 residues. This sequence joins TRBV7-2 and TRBJ2-3; D unclear. The sequencing input was naive CD4+ T cells from blood. The receptor comes from a man between 18 and 35 years old in good health. The CDR3 sequence: CASRSTSTDTQYF. In DNA, the CDR3 is TGTGCCAGCAGGAGCACTAGCACAGATACGCAGTATTTT. Full variable domain (missing parts from reference TRBV7-2 and TRBJ2-3): GAGVSQSPSNKVTEKGKDVELRCDPISGHTALYWYRQSLGQGLEFLIYFQGNSAPDKSGLPSDRFSAERTGGSVSTLTIQRTQQEDSAVYLCASRSTSTDTQYFGPGTRLTVL.